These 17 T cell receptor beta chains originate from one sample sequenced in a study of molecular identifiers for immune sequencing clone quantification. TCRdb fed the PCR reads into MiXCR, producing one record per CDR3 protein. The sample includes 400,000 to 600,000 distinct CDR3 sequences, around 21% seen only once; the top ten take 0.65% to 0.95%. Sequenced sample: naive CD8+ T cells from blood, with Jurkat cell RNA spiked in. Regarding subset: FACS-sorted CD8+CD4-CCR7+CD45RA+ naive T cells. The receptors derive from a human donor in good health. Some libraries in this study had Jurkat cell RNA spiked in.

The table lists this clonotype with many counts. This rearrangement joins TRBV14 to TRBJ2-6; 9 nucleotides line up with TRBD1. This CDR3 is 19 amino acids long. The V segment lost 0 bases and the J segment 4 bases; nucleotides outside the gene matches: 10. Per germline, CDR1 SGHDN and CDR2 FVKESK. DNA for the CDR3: TGTGCCAGCAGCCAAGATAACAGGGGGCGGATTGACGGGGCCAACGTCCTGACTTTC. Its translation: CASSQDNRGRIDGANVLTF. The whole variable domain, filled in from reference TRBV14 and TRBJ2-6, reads EAGVTQFPSHSVIEKGQTVTLRCDPISGHDNLYWYRRVMGKEIKFLLHFVKESKQDESGMPNNRFLAERTGGTYSTLKVQPAELEDSGVYFCASSQDNRGRIDGANVLTFGAGSRLTVL.

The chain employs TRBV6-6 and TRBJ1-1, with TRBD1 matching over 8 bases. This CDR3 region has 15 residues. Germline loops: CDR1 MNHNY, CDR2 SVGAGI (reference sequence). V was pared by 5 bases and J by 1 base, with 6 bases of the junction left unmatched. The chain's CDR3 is CASSHIQGGNTEAFF. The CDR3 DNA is TGTGCCAGCAGTCACATACAGGGGGGGAACACTGAAGCTTTCTTT.

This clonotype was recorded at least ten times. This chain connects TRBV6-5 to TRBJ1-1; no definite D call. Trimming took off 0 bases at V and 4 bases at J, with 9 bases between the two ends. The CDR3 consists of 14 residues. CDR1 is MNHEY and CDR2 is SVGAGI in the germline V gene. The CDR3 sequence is CASSYSDWGTEAFF. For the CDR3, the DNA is TGTGCCAGCAGTTACTCGGACTGGGGCACTGAAGCTTTCTTT.

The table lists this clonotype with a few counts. The CDR3 sequence: CASNDRVYNEQFF. CDR3 nucleotide sequence: TGTGCCAGCAACGACAGGGTATACAATGAGCAGTTCTTC. This chain connects TRBV11-2 to TRBJ2-1, with 7 nucleotides matching TRBD1. The ends lost 7 bases at V and 4 bases at J; junction bases unmatched: 4. This CDR3 is built from 13 residues. Looked up from germline, CDR1 is SGHAT and CDR2 is FQNNGV. The variable domain in full, with the rest retrieved from reference TRBV11-2 and TRBJ2-1, is EAGVAQSPRYKIIEKRQSVAFWCNPISGHATLYWYQQILGQGPKLLIQFQNNGVVDDSQLPKDRFSAERLKGVDSTLKIQPAKLEDSAVYLCASNDRVYNEQFFGPGTRLTVL.

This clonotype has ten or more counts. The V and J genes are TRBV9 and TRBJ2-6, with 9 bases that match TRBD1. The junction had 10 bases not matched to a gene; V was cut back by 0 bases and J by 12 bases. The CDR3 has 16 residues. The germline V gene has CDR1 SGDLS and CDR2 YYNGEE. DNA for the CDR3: TGTGCCAGCAGCGTAGGACAGGGGGTATCCGACGGCGTCCTGACTTTC. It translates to CASSVGQGVSDGVLTF.

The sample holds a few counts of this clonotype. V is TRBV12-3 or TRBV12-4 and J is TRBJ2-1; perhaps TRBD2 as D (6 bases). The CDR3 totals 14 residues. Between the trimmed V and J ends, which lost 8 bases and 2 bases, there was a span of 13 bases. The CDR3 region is CASSGEDPYNEQFF. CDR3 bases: TGTGCCAGCTCTGGGGAGGACCCCTACAATGAGCAGTTCTTC.

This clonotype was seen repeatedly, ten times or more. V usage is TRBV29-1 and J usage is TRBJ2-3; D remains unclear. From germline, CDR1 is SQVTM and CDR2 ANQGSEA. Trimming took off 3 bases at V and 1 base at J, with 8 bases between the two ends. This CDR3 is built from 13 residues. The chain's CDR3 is CSVEIAGTDTQYF. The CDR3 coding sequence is TGCAGCGTTGAGATCGCAGGCACAGATACGCAGTATTTT.

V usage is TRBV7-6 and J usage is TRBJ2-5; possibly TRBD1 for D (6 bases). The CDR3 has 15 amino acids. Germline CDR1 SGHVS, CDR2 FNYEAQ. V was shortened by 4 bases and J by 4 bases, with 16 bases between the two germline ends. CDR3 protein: CASSSPKQGVETQYF. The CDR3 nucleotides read TGTGCCAGCAGCTCTCCAAAACAGGGCGTAGAGACCCAGTACTTC.

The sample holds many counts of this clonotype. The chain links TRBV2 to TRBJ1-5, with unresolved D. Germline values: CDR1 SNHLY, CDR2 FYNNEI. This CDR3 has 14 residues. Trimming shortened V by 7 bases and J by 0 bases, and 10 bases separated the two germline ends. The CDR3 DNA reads TGTGCCAGCAAGGAAGCTTATAGCAATCAGCCCCAGCATTTT. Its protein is CASKEAYSNQPQHF.

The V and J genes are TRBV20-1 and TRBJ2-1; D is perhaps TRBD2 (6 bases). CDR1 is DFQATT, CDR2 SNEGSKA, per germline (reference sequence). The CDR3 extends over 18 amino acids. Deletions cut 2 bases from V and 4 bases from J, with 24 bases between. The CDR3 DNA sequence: TGCAGTGCTAGAAACAATGAAGAGTTGGGACTTTTTTACAATGAGCAGTTCTTC. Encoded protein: CSARNNEELGLFYNEQFF.

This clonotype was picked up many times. For the CDR3, the DNA is TGTGCCAGCAACGACAACAAGAACACAGATACGCAGTATTTT. It specifies CASNDNKNTDTQYF. The genes are TRBV7-9 and TRBJ2-3; no definite D call. Looked up from germline, CDR1 is SEHNR and CDR2 is FQNEAQ (reference sequence). V shed 7 bases and J shed 2 bases, with 13 bases lying between them. The length of the CDR3 is 14 residues.

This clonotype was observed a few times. The CDR3 protein is CASSPGTSFDEQYF. The CDR3 coding sequence is TGTGCCAGCAGTCCGGGGACTAGCTTCGACGAGCAGTACTTC. This rearrangement joins TRBV6-1 to TRBJ2-7; 9 bases align to TRBD2. Per germline, CDR1 MNHNS and CDR2 SASEGT. V shed 5 bases, J shed 5 bases, and the junction held 7 bases outside the gene matches. The CDR3 runs to 14 residues.

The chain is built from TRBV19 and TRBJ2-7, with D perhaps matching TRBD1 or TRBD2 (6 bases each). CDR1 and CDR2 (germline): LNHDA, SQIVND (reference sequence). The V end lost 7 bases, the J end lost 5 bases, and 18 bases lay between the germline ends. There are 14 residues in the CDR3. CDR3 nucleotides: TGTGCCAGTAACCCGGGACGGGGGCCCCACGAGCAGTACTTC. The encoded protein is CASNPGRGPHEQYF.

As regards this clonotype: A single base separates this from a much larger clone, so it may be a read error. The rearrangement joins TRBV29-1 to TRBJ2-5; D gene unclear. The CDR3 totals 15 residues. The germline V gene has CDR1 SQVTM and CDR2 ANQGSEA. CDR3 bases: TGCAGCGTCCACAGCCTCAGGACGGCACAAGAGTCCCAGTACTTC. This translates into CSVHSLRTAQESQYF.

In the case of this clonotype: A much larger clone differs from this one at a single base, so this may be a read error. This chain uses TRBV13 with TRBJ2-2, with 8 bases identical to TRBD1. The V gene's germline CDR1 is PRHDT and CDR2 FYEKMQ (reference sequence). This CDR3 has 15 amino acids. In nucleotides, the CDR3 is TGTGCCAGCAGCGCAGGACAGGGTTGGACCGGGGAGCTGGTTTTT. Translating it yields CASSAGQGWTGELVF. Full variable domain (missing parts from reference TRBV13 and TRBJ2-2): AAGVIQSPRHLIKEKRETATLKCYPIPRHDTVYWYQQGPGQDPQFLISFYEKMQSDKGSIPDRFSAQQFSDYHSELNMSSLELGDSALYFCASSAGQGWTGELVFGEGSRLTVL.

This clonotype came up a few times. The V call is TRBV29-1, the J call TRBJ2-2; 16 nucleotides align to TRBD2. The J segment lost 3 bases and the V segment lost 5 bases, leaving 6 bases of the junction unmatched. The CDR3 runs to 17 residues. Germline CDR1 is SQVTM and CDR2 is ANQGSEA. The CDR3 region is CSVLGLAGGLDTGELFF. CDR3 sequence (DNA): TGCAGCGTTCTGGGACTAGCGGGGGGGCTAGACACCGGGGAGCTGTTTTTT.

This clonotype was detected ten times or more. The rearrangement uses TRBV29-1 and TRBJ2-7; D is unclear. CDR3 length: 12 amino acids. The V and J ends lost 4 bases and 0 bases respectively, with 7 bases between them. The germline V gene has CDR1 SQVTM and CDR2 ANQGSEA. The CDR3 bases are TGCAGCGTTGGGGTATACTCCTACGAGCAGTACTTC. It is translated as CSVGVYSYEQYF.